This TCR beta chain was identified during a study of blood T cell repertoires in COVID-19 (dated by TCRdb to the early 2020s). The study in broad terms: The collaborator samples originated in the United States, Italy and Spain and spanned the acute and convalescent phases of COVID-19. The repertoires were made available in a free public database intended to serve as a resource for research on the immune response to SARS-CoV-2. Samples came from the ongoing ImmuneRACE study (first 160 participants) plus 1,254 subjects from 6 global collaborators. Deeply sampled blood TCRbeta repertoires from subjects exposed to, actively infected with, or recovered from COVID-19 were included in the dataset. Sample metadata almost always included a de-identified subject ID, COVID-19 status, age in years and sex. Where available, HLA class I and class II types were obtained from metadata supplied by the sample provider rather than from assay-based typing. The material from the prospective study consisted of cDNA or gDNA derived from T cells, B-cell-depleted T cells, or PBMCs. Study-level results and caveats: The quantity of clinical and demographic metadata differed by source and by participant and was supplied without curation.

Enrolling through a virtual design, the prospective study's participants ranged in age from roughly 18 to 95 years and lived across some 22 United States geographic areas. In the prospective study, cohorts were assigned on the basis of participant-reported clinical history obtained from a screening survey and a study questionnaire. For ImmuneRACE Cohort 3, a participant was defined as recovered based on two consecutive negative NP/OP PCR tests, clearance by a healthcare professional, or resolution of symptoms. In the prospective study, whole blood, serum and a nasopharyngeal or oropharyngeal swab were collected from each participant by mobile phlebotomists. Prospective study participants could optionally give additional blood draws and questionnaires over an approximately 2-month period. Blood samples from the prospective study were shipped frozen or at room temperature prior to DNA extraction.

Of note for this clone: Its antigen remains unidentified. No per-base quality is available; no much larger clone lies one base away.

Compared with germline, V lacks 7 bases and J lacks 4 bases; bases without a gene match: 8. CDR1 and CDR2 (LGHDT, YNNKEL) derive from the germline V gene (reference sequence). The CDR3, cysteine through phenylalanine, is 14 amino acids long. The CDR3 DNA has 42 bases and is translated from base 1. The immunoSEQ Assay, a bias-controlled multiplex PCR, was used to amplify TCRbeta CDR3 regions from genomic DNA. Per the source publication's procedure: Nucleated cell counts per sample were estimated from amplification of reference gene primers within the assay. Sequence reads were collapsed and filtered to measure the absolute abundance of every unique TCRbeta CDR3 rearrangement. For each sample, productive Simpson clonality was calculated as the square root of Simpson's diversity index over productive rearrangements. What TCRdb holds here is the immuneACCESS table cut down to in-frame rearrangements. Part of the clones is not present; checked against another copy, under half of the missing clones reflect an unresolved V gene, and the others are unexplained. V, J and clone size are those of that table, while D and trimming were read from the DNA. Across this sample there are a few hundred thousand clones, with 75% to 90% seen only once. Clones ranked in the top ten supply 1% to 1.3% of the sample.

The chain uses TRBV3-1 (or the pseudogene TRBV3-2) and TRBJ1-2, with TRBD1 matching 8 junction bases. The sequenced sample consisted of PBMCs or T cells enriched from blood (not recorded which). The TCR sequence derives from a man younger than 40 who had recovered from COVID-19. The encoded CDR3 is CASTNAGGSYGYTF. The DNA sequence is as follows: TGTGCCAGCACAAACGCAGGGGGCAGCTATGGCTACACCTTC.